Below are 9 T cell receptor beta chains sequenced from a single sample in a study of blood T cell repertoires in COVID-19. Generated by immunoSEQ multiplex PCR, the TCRdb table keeps only in-frame clones and is missing some. This table has tens of thousands of clones, around nine tenths appearing once. The sample consisted of peripheral blood. The receptors stem from a human donor in a cohort sampled during active COVID-19.

The V and J genes are TRBV9 and TRBJ2-1; D possibly corresponds to TRBD1 (6 bases). The CDR3 extends over 15 amino acids. The ends were cut back, 4 bases at V and 2 bases at J, with 13 bases in the middle. CDR1 is SGDLS and CDR2 is YYNGEE in the germline V gene. CDR3 protein: CASSSAGDAYNEQFF. In nucleotides, the CDR3 is TGTGCCAGCAGCTCAGCAGGGGACGCCTACAATGAGCAGTTCTTC.

The chain carries TRBV28 and TRBJ2-2, with 13 nucleotides matching TRBD2. Germline CDR1 and CDR2: MDHEN and SYDVKM. The CDR3 loop spans 16 amino acids. The junction had 8 bases not matched to a gene; V was cut back by 7 bases and J by 6 bases. As DNA, the CDR3 is TGTGCCAGCACCCAACTAGCGGGAGGGCCCGCCGGGGAGCTGTTTTTT. It codes for CASTQLAGGPAGELFF.

A single count supports this clone. The V call is TRBV5-1, the J call TRBJ2-3, with 7 bases matching TRBD2. V shed 1 base and J 5 bases; nucleotides not matched to a gene: 7. Germline CDR1 SGHRS, CDR2 YFSETQ. CDR3 length equals 15 residues. The CDR3 nucleotides read TGCGCCAGCAGCTTGTTTGGGACTAACGAAGATACGCAGTATTTT. It specifies CASSLFGTNEDTQYF. The whole variable domain, remainder taken from reference TRBV5-1 and TRBJ2-3, is KAGVTQTPRYLIKTRGQQVTLSCSPISGHRSVSWYQQTPGQGLQFLFEYFSETQRNKGNFPGRFSGRQFSNSRSEMNVSTLELGDSALYLCASSLFGTNEDTQYFGPGTRLTVL.

The genes are TRBV6-5 and TRBJ1-3; TRBD1 aligns across 8 bases. Trimming removed 5 bases from V and 0 bases from J; junction bases left unmatched: 3. This CDR3 is 15 amino acids long. Germline assignment: CDR1 MNHEY and CDR2 SVGAGI. The CDR3 DNA sequence: TGTGCCAGCAGTCGTACAGGGGGCTCTGGAAACACCATATATTTT. It encodes CASSRTGGSGNTIYF.

This rearrangement joins TRBV4-1 to TRBJ1-2; unclear D gene. V lost 4 bases, J lost 0 bases, and 18 bases lay in between. CDR3 length: 17 residues. CDR1 is MGHRA, CDR2 YSYEKL, per germline. CDR3 protein: CASSPREREASNYGYTF. DNA of the CDR3: TGCGCCAGCAGCCCCCGGGAACGTGAGGCGTCTAACTATGGCTACACCTTC.

The chain joins TRBV19 to TRBJ1-2, with TRBD1 matching 7 bases. V lost 5 bases to trimming and J lost 8 bases; unmatched junction nucleotides: 8. Per germline, CDR1 LNHDA and CDR2 SQIVND (reference sequence). The CDR3 is 13 residues long. CDR3 residues: CASSRQGLGGYTF. CDR3 nucleotides: TGTGCCAGTAGTCGACAGGGTTTGGGAGGCTACACCTTC.

V is TRBV5-1 and J is TRBJ2-2; 13 bases are shared with TRBD2. The CDR3 runs to 16 residues. V lost 1 base to trimming and J lost 7 bases; unmatched junction nucleotides: 4. CDR1 and CDR2 from the germline V gene are SGHRS and YFSETQ. CDR3 DNA sequence: TGCGCCAGCAGCTTGCCGGGGACTAGCGGGAACGGGGAGCTGTTTTTT. It codes for CASSLPGTSGNGELFF.

This chain joins TRBV19 and TRBJ2-1, with 7 bases aligning to TRBD1. After removal of 3 bases from V and 8 bases from J, the junction contained 4 bases not matched to a gene. The CDR3 has 13 amino acids. Germline V gene data show CDR1 as LNHDA and CDR2 as SQIVND (reference sequence). The CDR3 nucleotides read TGTGCCAGTAGTATCTACAGGGGCGATGAGCAGTTCTTC. It is translated as CASSIYRGDEQFF. The variable domain in full, completed from reference TRBV19 and TRBJ2-1, reads DGGITQSPKYLFRKEGQNVTLSCEQNLNHDAMYWYRQDPGQGLRLIYYSQIVNDFQKGDIAEGYSVSREKKESFPLTVTSAQKNPTAFYLCASSIYRGDEQFFGPGTRLTVL.

The chain has TRBV7-8 and TRBJ2-1; no definite D call. V lost 3 bases and J lost 2, with 5 bases in between. This CDR3 has 13 residues. The germline CDR1 and CDR2 sequences are SGHVS and FQNEAQ. The chain's CDR3 is CASSLSPYNEQFF. The CDR3 nucleotides read TGTGCCAGCAGCTTGAGTCCCTACAATGAGCAGTTCTTC.